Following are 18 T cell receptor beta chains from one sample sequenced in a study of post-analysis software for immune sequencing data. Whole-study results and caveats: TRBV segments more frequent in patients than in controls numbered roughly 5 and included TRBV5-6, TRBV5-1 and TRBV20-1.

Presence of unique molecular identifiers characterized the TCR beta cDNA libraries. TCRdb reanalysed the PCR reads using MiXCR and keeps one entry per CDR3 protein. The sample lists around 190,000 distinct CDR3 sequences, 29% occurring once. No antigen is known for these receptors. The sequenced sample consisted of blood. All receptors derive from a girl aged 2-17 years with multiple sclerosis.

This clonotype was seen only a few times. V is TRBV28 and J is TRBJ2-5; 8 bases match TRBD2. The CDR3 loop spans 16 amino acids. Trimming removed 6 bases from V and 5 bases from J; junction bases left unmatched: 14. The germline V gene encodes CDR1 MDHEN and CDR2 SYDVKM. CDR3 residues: CASSQPDGRAWETQYF. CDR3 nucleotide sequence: TGTGCCAGCAGCCAACCTGACGGGAGGGCTTGGGAGACCCAGTACTTC.

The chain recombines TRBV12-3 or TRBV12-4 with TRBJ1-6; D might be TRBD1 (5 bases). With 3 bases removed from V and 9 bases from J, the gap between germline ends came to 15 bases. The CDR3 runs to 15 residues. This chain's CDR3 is CASSFGVQGGSPLHF. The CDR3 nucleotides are TGTGCCAGCAGTTTTGGGGTCCAGGGAGGTTCACCCCTCCACTTT.

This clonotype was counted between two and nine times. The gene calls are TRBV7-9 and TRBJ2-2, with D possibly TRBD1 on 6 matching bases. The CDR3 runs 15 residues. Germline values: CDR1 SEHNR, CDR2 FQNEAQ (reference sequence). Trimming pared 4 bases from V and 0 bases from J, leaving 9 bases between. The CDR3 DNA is TGTGCCAGCAGCTCCACAGGGACGAACACCGGGGAGCTGTTTTTT. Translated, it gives CASSSTGTNTGELFF.

The CDR3 region is CASSRSPWSEQYF. CDR3 coding DNA: TGTGCCAGCAGCCGGAGCCCCTGGTCCGAGCAGTACTTC. The chain is built from TRBV12-3 or TRBV12-4 and TRBJ2-7; the D is unclear. Between the trimmed V and J ends, which lost 6 bases and 6 bases, there was a span of 15 bases. The CDR3 loop spans 13 amino acids.

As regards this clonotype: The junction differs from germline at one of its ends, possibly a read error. The CDR3: CSARGGESSYDEQFF. The CDR3 DNA is TGCAGTGCTAGAGGGGGCGAGAGCTCCTACGATGAGCAGTTCTTC. The chain uses TRBV20-1 and TRBJ2-1; D perhaps matches TRBD1 (5 bases). CDR1 DFQATT and CDR2 SNEGSKA come from the germline V gene (reference sequence). The CDR3 is made up of 15 amino acids.

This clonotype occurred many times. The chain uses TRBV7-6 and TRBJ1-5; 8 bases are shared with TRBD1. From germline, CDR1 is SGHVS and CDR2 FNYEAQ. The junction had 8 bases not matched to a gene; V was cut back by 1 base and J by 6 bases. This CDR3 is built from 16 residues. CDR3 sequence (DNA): TGTGCCAGCAGCTTAGGCCTCAACAGGGGGAGTCAGCCCCAGCATTTT. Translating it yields CASSLGLNRGSQPQHF.

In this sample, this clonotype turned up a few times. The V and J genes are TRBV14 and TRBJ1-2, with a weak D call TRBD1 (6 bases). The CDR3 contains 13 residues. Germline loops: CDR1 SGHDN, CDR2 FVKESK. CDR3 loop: CVSPGQLLYGYTF. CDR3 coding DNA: TGTGTATCCCCAGGACAGCTTCTCTATGGCTACACCTTC.

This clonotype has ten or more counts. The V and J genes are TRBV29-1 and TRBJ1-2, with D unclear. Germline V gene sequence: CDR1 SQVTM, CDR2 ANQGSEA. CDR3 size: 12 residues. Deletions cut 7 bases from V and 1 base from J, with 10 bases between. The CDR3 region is CSAFRVNYGYTF. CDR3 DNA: TGCAGCGCCTTTCGGGTTAACTATGGCTACACCTTC.

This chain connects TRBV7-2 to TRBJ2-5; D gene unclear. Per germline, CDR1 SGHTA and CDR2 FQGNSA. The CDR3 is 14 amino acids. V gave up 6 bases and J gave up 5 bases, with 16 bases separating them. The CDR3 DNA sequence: TGTGCCAGCAGTTCATCGACGGCCCCGGAGACCCAGTACTTC. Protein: CASSSSTAPETQYF. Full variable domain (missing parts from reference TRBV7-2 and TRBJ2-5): GAGVSQSPSNKVTEKGKDVELRCDPISGHTALYWYRQSLGQGLEFLIYFQGNSAPDKSGLPSDRFSAERTGGSVSTLTIQRTQQEDSAVYLCASSSSTAPETQYFGPGTRLLVL.

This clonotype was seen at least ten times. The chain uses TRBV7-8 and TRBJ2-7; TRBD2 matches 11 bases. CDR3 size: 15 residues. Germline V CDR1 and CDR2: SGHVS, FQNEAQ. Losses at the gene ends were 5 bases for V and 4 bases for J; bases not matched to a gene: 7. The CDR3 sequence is CASSLSTSGIYEQYF. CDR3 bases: TGTGCCAGCAGCCTATCGACTAGCGGGATTTACGAGCAGTACTTC.

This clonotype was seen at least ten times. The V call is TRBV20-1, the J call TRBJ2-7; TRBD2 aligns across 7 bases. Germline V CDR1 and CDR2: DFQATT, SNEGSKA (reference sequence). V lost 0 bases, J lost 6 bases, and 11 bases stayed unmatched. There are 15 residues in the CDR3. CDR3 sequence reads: CSARDRRLANSEQYF. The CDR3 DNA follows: TGCAGTGCTAGAGATAGGAGACTAGCAAACAGCGAGCAGTACTTC.

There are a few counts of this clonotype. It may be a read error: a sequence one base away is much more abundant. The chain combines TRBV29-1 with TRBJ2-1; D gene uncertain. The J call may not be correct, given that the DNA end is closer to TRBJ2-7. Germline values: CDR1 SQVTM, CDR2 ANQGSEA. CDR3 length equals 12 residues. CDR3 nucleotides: TGCAGCGTTGTGGGATCCTACAATGAGCAGTACTTC. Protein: CSVVGSYNEQYF.

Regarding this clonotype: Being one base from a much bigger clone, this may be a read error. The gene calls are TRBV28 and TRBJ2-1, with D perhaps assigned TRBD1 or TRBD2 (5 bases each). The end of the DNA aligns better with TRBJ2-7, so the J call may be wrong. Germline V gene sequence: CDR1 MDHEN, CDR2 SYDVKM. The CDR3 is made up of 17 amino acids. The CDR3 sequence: CASTSAGTESSYNEQYF. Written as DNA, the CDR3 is TGTGCCAGCACCTCGGCCGGGACCGAGAGCTCCTACAATGAGCAGTACTTC.

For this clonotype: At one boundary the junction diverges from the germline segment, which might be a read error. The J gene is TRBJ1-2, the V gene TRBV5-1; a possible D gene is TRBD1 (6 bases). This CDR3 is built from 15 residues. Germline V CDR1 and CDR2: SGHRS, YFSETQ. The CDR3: CANSLAYAGGDGYTF. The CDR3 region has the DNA TGCGCCAACAGCTTGGCTTACGCGGGGGGCGACGGCTACACCTTC.

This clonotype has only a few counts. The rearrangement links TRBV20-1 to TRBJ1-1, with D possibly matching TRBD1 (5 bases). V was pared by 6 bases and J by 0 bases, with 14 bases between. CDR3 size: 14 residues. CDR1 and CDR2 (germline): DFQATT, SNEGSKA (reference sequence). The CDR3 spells CSAPPGRMNTEAFF. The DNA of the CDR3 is TGCAGTGCCCCCCCGGGACGGATGAACACTGAAGCTTTCTTT.

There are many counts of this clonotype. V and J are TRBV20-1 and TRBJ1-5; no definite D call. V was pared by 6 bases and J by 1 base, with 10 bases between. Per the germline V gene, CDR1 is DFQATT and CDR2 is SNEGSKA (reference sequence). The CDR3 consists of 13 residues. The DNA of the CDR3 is TGCAGTGCCCACAAGGGCAGCAATCAGCCCCAGCATTTT. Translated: CSAHKGSNQPQHF.

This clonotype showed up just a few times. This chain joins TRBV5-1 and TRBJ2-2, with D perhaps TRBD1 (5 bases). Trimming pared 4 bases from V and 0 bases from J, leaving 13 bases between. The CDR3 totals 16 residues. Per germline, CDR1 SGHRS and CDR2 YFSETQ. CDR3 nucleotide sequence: TGCGCCAGCAGCCAACAGGAATCCCCGAACACCGGGGAGCTGTTTTTT. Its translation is CASSQQESPNTGELFF.

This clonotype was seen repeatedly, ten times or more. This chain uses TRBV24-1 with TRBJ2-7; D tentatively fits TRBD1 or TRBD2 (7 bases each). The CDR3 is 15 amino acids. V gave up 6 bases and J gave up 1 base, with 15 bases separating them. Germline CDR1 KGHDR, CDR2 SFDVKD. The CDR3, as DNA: TGTGCCACCAGTAGAAGCAGGGGGGGGTCCTACGAGCAGTACTTC. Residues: CATSRSRGGSYEQYF.